What follows are 12 T cell receptor beta chains derived from one specimen sequenced in a study of shared clonotypes between healthy human individuals. Assay: immunoSEQ multiplex PCR; the TCRdb copy retains only in-frame clones and omits some. The sample has roughly 2,300,000 clones; approximately 90% are singletons. Sequenced: naive CD4+ T cells from PBMCs. The subset here: CD45RA+ positively selected. These receptors were collected from a man younger than 35 in good health. Some clones in this sample may be carry-over from other donors' samples.

The rearrangement joins TRBV7-3 to TRBJ2-2; D is unclear. Trimming cost V 2 bases and J 2 bases, with 9 bases left between them. The CDR3 has 15 residues. Germline CDR1 reads SGHTA; CDR2 reads FQGTGA. DNA of the CDR3: TGTGCCAGCAGCTTACAGGTGGCCAACACCGGGGAGCTGTTTTTT. The encoded protein is CASSLQVANTGELFF. Full variable domain (outside the CDR3, taken from reference TRBV7-3 and TRBJ2-2): GAGVSQTPSNKVTEKGKYVELRCDPISGHTALYWYRQSLGQGPEFLIYFQGTGAADDSGLPNDRFFAVRPEGSVSTLKIQRTERGDSAVYLCASSLQVANTGELFFGEGSRLTVL.

Regarding this clone: The sample contains more than one DNA sequence encoding this CDR3. This sequence joins TRBV7-9 and TRBJ2-1, with 8 bases matching TRBD2. J gave up 0 bases and V 5 bases, and 3 bases lay outside the gene matches. The CDR3 runs 15 residues. Looked up from germline, CDR1 is SEHNR and CDR2 is FQNEAQ (reference sequence). CDR3 DNA sequence: TGTGCCAGCAGCCGCACTAGCGGCTCCTACAATGAGCAGTTCTTC. It translates to CASSRTSGSYNEQFF.

The chain links TRBV6-6 to TRBJ1-1, with no clear D. The CDR3 consists of 13 residues. Germline V gives CDR1 MNHNY, CDR2 SVGAGI (reference sequence). Between the trimmed V and J ends, which lost 0 bases and 4 bases, there was a span of 6 bases. As DNA, the CDR3 is TGTGCCAGCAGTTACTCACGGGTCACTGAAGCTTTCTTT. Protein product: CASSYSRVTEAFF.

This chain uses TRBV10-3 with TRBJ1-2, with D hard to call. Germline assignment: CDR1 ENHRY and CDR2 SYGVKD. V was trimmed by 3 bases and J by 6 bases, leaving 11 bases between them. There are 13 residues in the CDR3. CDR3 DNA sequence: TGTGCCATCAGTGAAGGCGACTGGAATGGCTACACCTTC. Residues: CAISEGDWNGYTF.

This clone was counted once. The identical CDR3 is also encoded by other nucleotide sequences in the sample. The J gene is TRBJ2-7, the V gene TRBV5-1; a weak D match, TRBD2 (5 bases). The CDR3 sequence is 13 residues long. The germline CDR1 and CDR2 sequences are SGHRS and YFSETQ. V lost 4 bases and J 1 base, leaving 9 bases between the germline ends. The CDR3 nucleotides are TGCGCCAGCAGCCCGGGGTCATCCTACGAGCAGTACTTC. Protein: CASSPGSSYEQYF.

J is TRBJ2-7 and V is TRBV27; D uncertain. CDR1 is MNHEY, CDR2 SMNVEV, per germline (reference sequence). V was pared by 6 bases and J by 4 bases, with 10 bases between. This CDR3 region has 12 residues. The CDR3 region is CASSLGEYEQYF. CDR3 nucleotide sequence: TGTGCCAGCAGCCTTGGAGAGTACGAGCAGTACTTC.

This clone was seen once. This chain uses TRBV6-1 with TRBJ1-5, with D possibly TRBD1 on 5 matching bases. The CDR3 runs 15 residues. Germline CDR1 MNHNS, CDR2 SASEGT. V gave up 2 bases and J gave up 3 bases, with 11 bases separating them. CDR3 DNA: TGTGCCAGCAGTGAATGGGGCAGGCTCAATCAGCCCCAGCATTTT. Translating gives CASSEWGRLNQPQHF.

The chain is built from TRBV28 and TRBJ1-5; D gene ambiguous. The V end lost 3 bases, the J end lost 5 bases, and 14 bases lay between the germline ends. This CDR3 has 15 amino acids. Germline V lookup: CDR1 MDHEN, CDR2 SYDVKM. The CDR3 DNA follows: TGTGCCAGCAGTTTCTTGTATACCGACTATCAGCCCCAGCATTTT. Translation: CASSFLYTDYQPQHF.

This clone was recorded a few times. The chain combines TRBV11-3 with TRBJ1-5; tentative D call: TRBD1 (5 bases). The CDR3 extends over 12 amino acids. The V and J ends lost 11 bases and 5 bases respectively, with 13 bases between them. The V gene's germline CDR1 is SGHNT and CDR2 YENEEA. Written as DNA, the CDR3 is TGTGCCCGCCTGGGGGGAGATCAGCCCCAGCATTTT. Protein product: CARLGGDQPQHF.

The gene calls are TRBV5-5 and TRBJ2-7, with D perhaps matching TRBD2 (6 bases). CDR1 and CDR2 from the germline V gene are SGHKS and YYEKEE (reference sequence). V was shortened by 1 base and J by 3 bases, with 11 bases between the two germline ends. The CDR3 is 14 amino acids. The CDR3 sequence is CASSLPSADYEQYF. DNA of the CDR3: TGTGCCAGCAGCTTGCCTAGCGCCGACTACGAGCAGTACTTC.

The chain employs TRBV6-4 and TRBJ2-3, with 8 bases aligning to TRBD1. In germline, CDR1 is MRHNA, CDR2 SNTAGT. CDR3 length: 15 amino acids. J lost 2 bases, V lost 6 bases, and 7 bases had no gene match. The CDR3 DNA reads as TGTGCCAGCAGGCGGGCAGGGGGCTCCACAGATACGCAGTATTTT. The encoded protein is CASRRAGGSTDTQYF.

The chain couples TRBV7-9 to TRBJ2-5; a possible D gene is TRBD2 (7 bases). V shed 5 bases and J shed 5 bases, with 18 bases lying between them. The CDR3 sequence is 15 residues long. CDR1 and CDR2 from the germline V gene are SEHNR and FQNEAQ (reference sequence). The CDR3: CASSPSGGGVETQYF. The CDR3, as DNA: TGTGCCAGCAGCCCTTCGGGGGGCGGCGTGGAGACCCAGTACTTC.